This T cell receptor (beta chain) is from a study of T cells expressing NK-cell markers. Study as a whole: Within the sequenced cohort of eight donors, seven exhibited HCMV seropositivity and one was seronegative.

This CDR3 is built from 14 residues. TCRdb reprocessed the 5' RACE reads; each CDR3 protein has one entry and no DNA is given. This table lists more than 90,000 distinct CDR3 sequences. The chain uses TRBV12-3 or TRBV12-4 and TRBJ2-3; the TCRdb call, TRBD1, lacks DNA for checking. The clonotype was recovered from a woman aged 18 to 75 in good health. Material for sequencing was blood T cells: a sorted CD56 or NKG2C T cell subset, CD4+ or CD8+ T cells, or bulk PBMC T cells (not recorded which). CDR3 amino acids: CASSPAAGPDTQYF.